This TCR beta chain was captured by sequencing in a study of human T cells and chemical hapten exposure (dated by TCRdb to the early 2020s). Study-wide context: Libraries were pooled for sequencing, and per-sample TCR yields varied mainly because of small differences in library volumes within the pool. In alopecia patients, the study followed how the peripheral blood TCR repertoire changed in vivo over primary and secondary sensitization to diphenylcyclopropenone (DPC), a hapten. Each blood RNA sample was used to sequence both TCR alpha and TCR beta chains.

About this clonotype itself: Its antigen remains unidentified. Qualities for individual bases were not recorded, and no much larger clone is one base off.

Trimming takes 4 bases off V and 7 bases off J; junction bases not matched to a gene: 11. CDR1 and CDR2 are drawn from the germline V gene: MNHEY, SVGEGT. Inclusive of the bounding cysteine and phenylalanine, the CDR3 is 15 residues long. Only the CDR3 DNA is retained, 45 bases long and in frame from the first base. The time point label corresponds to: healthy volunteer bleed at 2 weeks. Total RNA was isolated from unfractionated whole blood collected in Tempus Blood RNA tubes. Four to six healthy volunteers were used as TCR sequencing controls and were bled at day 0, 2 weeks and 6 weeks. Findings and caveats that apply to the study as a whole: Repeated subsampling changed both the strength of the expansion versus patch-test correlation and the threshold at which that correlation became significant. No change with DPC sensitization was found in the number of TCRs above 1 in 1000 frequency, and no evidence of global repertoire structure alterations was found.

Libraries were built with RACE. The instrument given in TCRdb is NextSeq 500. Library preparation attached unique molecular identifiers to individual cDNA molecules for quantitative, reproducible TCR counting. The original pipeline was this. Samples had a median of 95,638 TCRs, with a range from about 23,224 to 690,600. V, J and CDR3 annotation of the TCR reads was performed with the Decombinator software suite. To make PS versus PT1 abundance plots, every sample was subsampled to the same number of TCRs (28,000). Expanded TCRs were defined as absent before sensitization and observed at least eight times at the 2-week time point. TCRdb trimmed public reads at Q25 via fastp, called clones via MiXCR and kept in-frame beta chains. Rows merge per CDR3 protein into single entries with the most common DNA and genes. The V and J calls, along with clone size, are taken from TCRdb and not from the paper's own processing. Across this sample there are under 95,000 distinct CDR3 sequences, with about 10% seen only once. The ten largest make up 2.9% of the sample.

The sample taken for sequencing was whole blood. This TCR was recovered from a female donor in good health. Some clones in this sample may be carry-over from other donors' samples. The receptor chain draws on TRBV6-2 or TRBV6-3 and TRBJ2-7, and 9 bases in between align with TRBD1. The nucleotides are TGTGCCAGCAGTTCCACTTACAGGGGGCTTAGGGAGCAGTACTTC. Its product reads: CASSSTYRGLREQYF.